This TCR beta chain was recovered during a study of spatial heterogeneity in lung cancer. Study results and caveats: Estimation of coverage gave values of approximately 7% for alpha and around 14% for beta chains in tumor T cells. Tumors with more nonsynonymous mutations had more expanded intratumoral alpha and beta TCRs.

Germline CDR1 is MNHEY and CDR2 is SMNVEV (reference sequence). There are 16 residues in the CDR3. V shed 6 bases, J shed 8 bases, and the junction held 9 bases outside the gene matches. Time point denoted: sample taken at primary tumor resection. In each case, whole RNA from tumor, nontumor lung or frozen PBMC was sequenced unsorted. TCRdb passed the 5' RACE reads through MiXCR, listing each CDR3 protein once. The sample has about 4,200 distinct CDR3 sequences; about 8% are singletons. Within the sample, this clonotype is medium-sized. Its antigen is still unknown. The specimen was lung tumor tissue, collected at surgery. This receptor was identified in a male donor with early-stage non-small cell lung cancer. This chain links TRBV27 with TRBJ2-1; TRBD2 aligns across 14 bases. The CDR3 coding sequence is TGTGCCAGCAGCCCCCCGACTAGCGGGAGGGCCGATGAGCAGTTCTTC. Translating gives CASSPPTSGRADEQFF.